The next 18 T cell receptor beta chains were all read from a single sample in a study of cytomegalovirus exposure and HLA in healthy donors. PCR employed 60 Vbeta and 13 Jbeta primers. Clones were read by immunoSEQ multiplex PCR, and TCRdb kept only the in-frame ones, dropping some. The data contain over 70,000 clones, about three quarters of them singletons. The sequenced material came from PBMCs. Every receptor here comes from a male donor in good health and CMV-seropositive.

The rearrangement joins TRBV5-1 to TRBJ2-2, with TRBD2 matching over 9 bases. Germline CDR1 SGHRS, CDR2 YFSETQ. The CDR3 runs to 17 residues. Germline trimming cut 0 bases from V and 4 bases from J; bases unmatched to any gene: 7. The CDR3 DNA reads as TGCGCCAGCAGCTTGGGCATTAGCGGGAGAGTCACCGGGGAGCTGTTTTTT. This translates into CASSLGISGRVTGELFF.

The chain couples TRBV28 to TRBJ2-2; perhaps TRBD2 as D (6 bases). Germline V lookup: CDR1 MDHEN, CDR2 SYDVKM. There are 15 residues in the CDR3. Trimming stripped 5 bases from V and 4 bases from J, with 14 bases between. The CDR3 spells CASSRNRDFTGELFF. The CDR3 nucleotides are TGTGCCAGCAGTAGAAACCGGGACTTCACCGGGGAGCTGTTTTTT. The full variable domain, in which reference TRBV28 and TRBJ2-2 provide the parts outside the CDR3, is DVKVTQSSRYLVKRTGEKVFLECVQDMDHENMFWYRQDPGLGLRLIYFSYDVKMKEKGDIPEGYSVSREKKERFSLILESASTNQTSMYLCASSRNRDFTGELFFGEGSRLTVL.

The V gene is TRBV11-2, the J gene TRBJ2-7, with TRBD1 matching over 8 bases. The CDR3 runs 17 residues. V lost 5 bases and J lost 4; bases outside the gene matches: 16. Germline values: CDR1 SGHAT, CDR2 FQNNGV. As DNA, the CDR3 is TGTGCCAGCAGCCCACAAGGGGGCCGCAGGGGGCTTTACGAGCAGTACTTC. It yields the protein CASSPQGGRRGLYEQYF.

This clone turned up a few times. The chain couples TRBV5-1 to TRBJ2-7; D possibly corresponds to TRBD2 (6 bases). Trimming removed 0 bases from V and 3 bases from J, with 13 bases in between. The CDR3 is 15 residues long. CDR1 SGHRS and CDR2 YFSETQ come from the germline V gene. This CDR3 reads CASSLAGGARYEQYF. The CDR3 DNA sequence: TGCGCCAGCAGCTTGGCGGGCGGGGCGCGCTACGAGCAGTACTTC.

The chain has TRBV7-2 and TRBJ1-1, with 7 bases matching TRBD1. This CDR3 has 15 amino acids. CDR1 SGHTA and CDR2 FQGNSA come from the germline V gene. V lost 5 bases, J lost 4 bases, and 10 bases stayed unmatched. The CDR3 reads CASSPETGRITEAFF. The CDR3 bases are TGTGCCAGCAGCCCCGAGACAGGGCGGATCACTGAAGCTTTCTTT.

With respect to this clone: Sequence at one end of the junction differs from germline and may be a read error. This chain links TRBV5-4 with TRBJ2-7; tentative D call: TRBD2 (6 bases). From germline, CDR1 is SGHNT and CDR2 YYREEE (reference sequence). There are 13 residues in the CDR3. The CDR3 DNA sequence: TGTGCCAGCAGCCCCGGGACTTCGGGTGGGAGGAACTTC. This encodes CASSPGTSGGRNF. The full variable domain, with the rest looked up from reference TRBV5-4 and TRBJ2-7, is ETGVTQSPTHLIKTRGQQVTLRCSSQSGHNTVSWYQQALGQGPQFIFQYYREEENGRGNFPPRFSGLQFPNYSSELNVNALELDDSALYLCASSPGTSGGRNFGPGTRLTVT.

This clone showed up just a few times. The CDR3 DNA reads TGTGCCAGCAGCACCTACTACGAGCAGTACTTC. As protein: CASSTYYEQYF. This chain connects TRBV7-9 to TRBJ2-7; D remains ambiguous. The CDR3 consists of 11 residues. Germline-derived CDR1 and CDR2 are SEHNR and FQNEAQ (reference sequence). Trimming left V 5 bases short and J 3 bases short, with 5 bases between.

The gene calls are TRBV28 and TRBJ2-6; 8 bases map to TRBD1. The CDR3 is 14 amino acids. Germline CDR1 and CDR2: MDHEN and SYDVKM. With V trimmed by 1 base and J by 12 bases, 5 bases remained unmatched. The CDR3 loop is CASSLLGQVAVLTF. Written as DNA, the CDR3 is TGTGCCAGCAGTTTATTGGGACAGGTGGCCGTCCTGACTTTC.

The V and J genes are TRBV7-6 and TRBJ1-2; no definite D call. V lost 1 base, J lost 2 bases, and 5 bases lay in between. Per germline, CDR1 SGHVS and CDR2 FNYEAQ. The CDR3 totals 13 residues. The DNA of the CDR3 is TGTGCCAGCAGCTTAGAGGAGAACTATGGCTACACCTTC. This sequence encodes CASSLEENYGYTF. Full variable domain (missing parts from reference TRBV7-6 and TRBJ1-2): GAGVSQSPRYKVTKRGQDVALRCDPISGHVSLYWYRQALGQGPEFLTYFNYEAQQDKSGLPNDRFSAERPEGSISTLTIQRTEQRDSAMYRCASSLEENYGYTFGSGTRLTVV.

The rearrangement joins TRBV5-1 to TRBJ2-7, with D possibly matching TRBD1 (5 bases). From germline, CDR1 is SGHRS and CDR2 YFSETQ. V lost 1 base, J lost 5 bases, and 7 bases lay in between. CDR3 length: 12 residues. CDR3 coding DNA: TGCGCCAGCAGCTTGTGGGGCGACGAGCAGTACTTC. It translates to CASSLWGDEQYF.

The chain recombines TRBV5-4 with TRBJ2-3; 9 bases fit TRBD1. The V gene's germline CDR1 is SGHNT and CDR2 YYREEE (reference sequence). J was trimmed by 4 bases and V by 4 bases; bases with no gene match: 7. The CDR3 extends over 15 amino acids. CDR3: CASSPAGQGPDTQYF. The CDR3 DNA reads as TGTGCCAGCAGCCCGGCGGGACAGGGACCAGATACGCAGTATTTT.

The chain's CDR3 is CASSAWPPGGLGDTQYF. DNA for the CDR3: TGTGCCAGCAGCGCCTGGCCCCCAGGGGGCTTAGGAGATACGCAGTATTTT. The genes are TRBV7-9 and TRBJ2-3, with 8 bases lining up with TRBD1. This CDR3 comprises 17 residues. After removal of 5 bases from V and 5 bases from J, the junction contained 15 bases not matched to a gene. Germline V CDR1 and CDR2: SEHNR, FQNEAQ (reference sequence).

About this clone itself: The same CDR3 can be traced to other DNA sequences in this sample. The genes are TRBV6-5 and TRBJ2-1; D remains unclear. Deletions cut 6 bases from V and 0 bases from J, with 9 bases between. This CDR3 spans 14 amino acids. Germline values: CDR1 MNHEY, CDR2 SVGAGI. The CDR3 DNA sequence: TGTGCCAGCAGCTCCTCGAGCTCCTACAATGAGCAGTTCTTC. Protein sequence: CASSSSSSYNEQFF.

The V and J genes are TRBV7-2 and TRBJ2-5; 8 nucleotides align to TRBD2. The CDR3 spans 15 residues. The J segment lost 8 bases and the V segment lost 5 bases, leaving 13 bases of the junction unmatched. Per germline, CDR1 SGHTA and CDR2 FQGNSA. The CDR3 DNA is TGTGCCAGCAGCCCGGATGTACGGGAGGGCTCTACCCAGTACTTC. Translated, it gives CASSPDVREGSTQYF.

This rearrangement joins TRBV4-1 to TRBJ2-1; 10 nucleotides line up with TRBD2. The CDR3 runs to 18 residues. V dropped 0 bases and J dropped 6; count of bases not matched to a gene: 11. The germline CDR1 and CDR2 sequences are MGHRA and YSYEKL. The CDR3 sequence is CASSQDRLAGVKGNEQFF. The CDR3 nucleotides are TGCGCCAGCAGCCAAGATCGGCTAGCGGGAGTGAAAGGCAATGAGCAGTTCTTC.

The chain uses TRBV9 and TRBJ2-1; 11 bases are shared with TRBD2. The J segment lost 2 bases and the V segment lost 0 bases, leaving 16 bases of the junction unmatched. From germline, CDR1 is SGDLS and CDR2 YYNGEE. This CDR3 has 21 amino acids. CDR3 bases: TGTGCCAGCAGCGTAGCTACAGGAGGAACTAGCGGGAGCCGGACCTACAATGAGCAGTTCTTC. This encodes CASSVATGGTSGSRTYNEQFF. Based on the CDR3 plus reference TRBV9 and TRBJ2-1, the full variable domain is DSGVTQTPKHLITATGQRVTLRCSPRSGDLSVYWYQQSLDQGLQFLIQYYNGEERAKGNILERFSAQQFPDLHSELNLSSLELGDSALYFCASSVATGGTSGSRTYNEQFFGPGTRLTVL.

This chain uses TRBV11-2 with TRBJ2-7, with 10 bases matching TRBD1. CDR3 length: 14 residues. V was clipped by 5 bases and J by 4 bases; unmatched bases: 5. Germline loops: CDR1 SGHAT, CDR2 FQNNGV. The CDR3 nucleotides read TGTGCCAGCAGCCCGGGACAGGGGTTTTACGAGCAGTACTTC. It translates to CASSPGQGFYEQYF.

This clone is termed medium-sized. The chain combines TRBV6-6 with TRBJ2-7; D possibly corresponds to TRBD2 (6 bases). Germline CDR1 reads MNHNY; CDR2 reads SVGAGI (reference sequence). The CDR3 runs to 15 residues. Trimming shortened V by 0 bases and J by 5 bases, and 14 bases separated the two germline ends. The CDR3 DNA reads TGTGCCAGCAGTTACTCGACGGAGGGCGGCGACGAGCAGTACTTC. As protein: CASSYSTEGGDEQYF.